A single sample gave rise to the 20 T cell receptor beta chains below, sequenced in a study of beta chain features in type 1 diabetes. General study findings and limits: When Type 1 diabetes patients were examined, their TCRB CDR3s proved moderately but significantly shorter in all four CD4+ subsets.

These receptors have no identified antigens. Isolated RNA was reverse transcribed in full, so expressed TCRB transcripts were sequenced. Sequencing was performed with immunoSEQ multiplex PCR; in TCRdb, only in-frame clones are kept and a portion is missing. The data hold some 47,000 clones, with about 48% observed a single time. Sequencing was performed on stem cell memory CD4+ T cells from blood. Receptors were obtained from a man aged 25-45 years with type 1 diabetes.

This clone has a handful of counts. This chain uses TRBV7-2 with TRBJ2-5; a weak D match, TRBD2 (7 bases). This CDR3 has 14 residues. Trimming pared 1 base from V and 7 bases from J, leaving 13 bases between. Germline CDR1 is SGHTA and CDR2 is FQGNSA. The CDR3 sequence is CASSLVERGGTQYF. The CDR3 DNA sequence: TGTGCCAGCAGCTTAGTCGAAAGGGGGGGGACCCAGTACTTC.

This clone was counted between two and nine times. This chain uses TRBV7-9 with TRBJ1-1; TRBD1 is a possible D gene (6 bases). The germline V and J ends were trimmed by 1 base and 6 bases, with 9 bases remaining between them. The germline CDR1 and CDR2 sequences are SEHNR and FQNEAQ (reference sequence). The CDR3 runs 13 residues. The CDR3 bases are TGTGCCAGCAGCTTAGTAGGGGGTCCTGAAGCTTTCTTT. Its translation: CASSLVGGPEAFF.

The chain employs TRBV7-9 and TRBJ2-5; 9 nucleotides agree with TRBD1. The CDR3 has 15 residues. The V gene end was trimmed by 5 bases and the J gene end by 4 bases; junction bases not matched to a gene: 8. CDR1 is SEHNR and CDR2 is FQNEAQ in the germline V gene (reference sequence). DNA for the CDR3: TGTGCCAGCAGCCTGGGACAGGGAATCCCAGAGACCCAGTACTTC. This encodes CASSLGQGIPETQYF.

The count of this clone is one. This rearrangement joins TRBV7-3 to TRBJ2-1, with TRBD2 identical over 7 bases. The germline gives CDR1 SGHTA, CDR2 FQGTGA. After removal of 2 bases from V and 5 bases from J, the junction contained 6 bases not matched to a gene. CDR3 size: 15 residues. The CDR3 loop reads CASSLAGAGHNEQFF. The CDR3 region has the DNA TGTGCCAGCAGCTTAGCGGGAGCAGGCCACAATGAGCAGTTCTTC.

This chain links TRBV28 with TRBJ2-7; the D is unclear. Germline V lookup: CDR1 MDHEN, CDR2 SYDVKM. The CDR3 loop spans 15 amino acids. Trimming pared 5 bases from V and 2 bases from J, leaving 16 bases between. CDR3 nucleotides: TGTGCCAGCAGTCGCCCAAGCCTTCCACCCTACGAGCAGTACTTC. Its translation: CASSRPSLPPYEQYF.

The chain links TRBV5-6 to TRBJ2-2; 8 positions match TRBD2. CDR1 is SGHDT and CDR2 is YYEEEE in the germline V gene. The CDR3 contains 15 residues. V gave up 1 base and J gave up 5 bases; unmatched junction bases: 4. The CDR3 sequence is CASSLLAGWTGELFF. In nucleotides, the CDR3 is TGTGCCAGCAGCTTGTTAGCGGGATGGACCGGGGAGCTGTTTTTT. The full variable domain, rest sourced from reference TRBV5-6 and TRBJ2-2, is DAGVTQSPTHLIKTRGQQVTLRCSPKSGHDTVSWYQQALGQGPQFIFQYYEEEERQRGNFPDRFSGHQFPNYSSELNVNALLLGDSALYLCASSLLAGWTGELFFGEGSRLTVL.

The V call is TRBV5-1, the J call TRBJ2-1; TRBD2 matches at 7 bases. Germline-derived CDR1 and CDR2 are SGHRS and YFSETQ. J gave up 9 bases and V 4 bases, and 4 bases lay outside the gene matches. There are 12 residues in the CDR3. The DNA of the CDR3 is TGCGCCAGCAGCCTTACTAGCGCTGAGCAGTTCTTC. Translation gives CASSLTSAEQFF.

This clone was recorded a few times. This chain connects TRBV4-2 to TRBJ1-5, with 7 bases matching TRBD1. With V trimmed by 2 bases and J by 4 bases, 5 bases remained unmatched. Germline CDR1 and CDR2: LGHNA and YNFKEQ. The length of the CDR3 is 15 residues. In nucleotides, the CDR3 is TGTGCCAGCAGCCAAAGGTCAGGGGGGAATCAGCCCCAGCATTTT. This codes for CASSQRSGGNQPQHF.

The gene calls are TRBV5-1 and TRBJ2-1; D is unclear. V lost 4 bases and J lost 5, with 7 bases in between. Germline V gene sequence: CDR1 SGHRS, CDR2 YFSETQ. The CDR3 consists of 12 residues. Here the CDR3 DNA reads TGCGCCAGCAGCCCTGTAGACAATGAGCAGTTCTTC. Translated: CASSPVDNEQFF.

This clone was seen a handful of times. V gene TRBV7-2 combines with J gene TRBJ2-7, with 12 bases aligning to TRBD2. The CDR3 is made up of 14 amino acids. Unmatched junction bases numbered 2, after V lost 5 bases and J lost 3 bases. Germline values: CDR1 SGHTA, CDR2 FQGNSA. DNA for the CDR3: TGTGCCAGCAGCACGACTAGCGGGAGCTACGAGCAGTACTTC. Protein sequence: CASSTTSGSYEQYF.

CDR3 sequence reads: CASSFVQGNQPQHF. In DNA form, the CDR3 reads TGTGCCAGCAGTTTCGTACAGGGCAATCAGCCCCAGCATTTT. This sequence joins TRBV6-1 and TRBJ1-5; tentatively, D is TRBD1 (5 bases). The CDR3 extends over 14 amino acids. Germline CDR1 and CDR2: MNHNS and SASEGT. V lost 5 bases to trimming and J lost 2 bases, with 10 bases between them.

The CDR3 sequence is CAISESNGYEQYF. As DNA, the CDR3 is TGTGCCATCAGTGAGTCGAACGGGTACGAGCAGTACTTC. The J gene is TRBJ2-7, the V gene TRBV10-3; D is ambiguous. V shed 0 bases and J shed 4 bases, with 7 bases lying between them. Germline V CDR1 and CDR2: ENHRY, SYGVKD. This CDR3 contains 13 residues.

Written as DNA, the CDR3 is TGTGCCAGCGGGTTAGCGGCTACCTACGAGCAGTACTTC. This gives the protein CASGLAATYEQYF. The J gene is TRBJ2-7, the V gene TRBV6-6; D possibly corresponds to TRBD2 (6 bases). Trimming left V 8 bases short and J 2 bases short, with 13 bases between. Germline CDR1 and CDR2: MNHNY and SVGAGI (reference sequence). This CDR3 contains 13 residues.

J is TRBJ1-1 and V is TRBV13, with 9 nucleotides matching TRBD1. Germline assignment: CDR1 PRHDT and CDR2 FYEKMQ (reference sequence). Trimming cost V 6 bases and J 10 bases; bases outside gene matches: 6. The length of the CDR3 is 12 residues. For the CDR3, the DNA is TGTGCCAGCAGTTACAGGGGGCGCGGAGCTTTCTTT. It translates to CASSYRGRGAFF.

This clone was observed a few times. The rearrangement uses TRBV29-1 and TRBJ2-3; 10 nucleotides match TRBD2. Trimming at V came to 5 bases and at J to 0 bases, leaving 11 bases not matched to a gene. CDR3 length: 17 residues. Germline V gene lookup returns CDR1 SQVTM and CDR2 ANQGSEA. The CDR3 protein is CSVRGLAATSSTDTQYF. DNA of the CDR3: TGCAGCGTTCGCGGACTAGCGGCGACTTCTAGCACAGATACGCAGTATTTT.

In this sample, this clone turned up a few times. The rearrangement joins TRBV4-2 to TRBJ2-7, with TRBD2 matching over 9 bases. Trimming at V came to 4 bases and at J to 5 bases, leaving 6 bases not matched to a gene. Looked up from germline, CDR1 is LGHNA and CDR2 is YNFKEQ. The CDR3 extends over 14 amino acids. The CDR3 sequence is CASSRQRLADEQYF. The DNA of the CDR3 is TGTGCCAGCAGCCGCCAAAGACTAGCGGACGAGCAGTACTTC.

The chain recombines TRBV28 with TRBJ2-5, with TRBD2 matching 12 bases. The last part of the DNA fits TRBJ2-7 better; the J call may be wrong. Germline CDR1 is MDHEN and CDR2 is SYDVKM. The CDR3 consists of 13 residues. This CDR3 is CATWTSGNYEQYF. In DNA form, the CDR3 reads TGTGCCACCTGGACTAGCGGGAACTACGAGCAGTACTTC.

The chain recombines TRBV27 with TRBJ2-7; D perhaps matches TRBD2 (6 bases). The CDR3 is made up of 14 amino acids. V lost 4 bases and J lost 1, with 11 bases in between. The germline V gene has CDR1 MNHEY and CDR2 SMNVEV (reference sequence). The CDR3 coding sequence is TGTGCCAGCAGTTCCGTGCGGGAATCCTACGAGCAGTACTTC. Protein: CASSSVRESYEQYF.

CDR3 DNA sequence: TGTGCCAGCTCACCGCTAGCGGATACAGATACGCAGTATTTT. This sequence encodes CASSPLADTDTQYF. The rearrangement uses TRBV18 and TRBJ2-3; 7 nucleotides match TRBD2. V lost 3 bases to trimming and J lost 3 bases; unmatched junction nucleotides: 3. Per the germline V gene, CDR1 is KGHSH and CDR2 is LQKENI. The CDR3 totals 14 residues.

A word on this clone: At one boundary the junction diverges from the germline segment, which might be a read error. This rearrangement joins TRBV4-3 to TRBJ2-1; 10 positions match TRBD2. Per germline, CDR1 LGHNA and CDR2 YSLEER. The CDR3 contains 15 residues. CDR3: CASSKEAGGPHEQFF. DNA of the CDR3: TGCGCCAGCAGCAAAGAAGCGGGAGGGCCGCATGAGCAGTTCTTC.